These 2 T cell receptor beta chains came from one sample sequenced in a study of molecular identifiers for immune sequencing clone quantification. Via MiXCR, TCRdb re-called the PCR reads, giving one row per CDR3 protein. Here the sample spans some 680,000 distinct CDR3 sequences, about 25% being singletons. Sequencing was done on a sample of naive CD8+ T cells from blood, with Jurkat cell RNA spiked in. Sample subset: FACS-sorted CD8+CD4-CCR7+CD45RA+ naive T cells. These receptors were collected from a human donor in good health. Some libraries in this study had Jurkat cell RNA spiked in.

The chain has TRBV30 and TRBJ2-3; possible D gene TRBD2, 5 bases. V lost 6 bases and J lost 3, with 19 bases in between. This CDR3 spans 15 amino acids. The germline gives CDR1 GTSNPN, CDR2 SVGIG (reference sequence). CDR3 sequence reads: CACSKRNDLTDTQYF. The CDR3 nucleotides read TGTGCCTGTAGCAAGCGGAACGACCTAACAGATACGCAGTATTTT.

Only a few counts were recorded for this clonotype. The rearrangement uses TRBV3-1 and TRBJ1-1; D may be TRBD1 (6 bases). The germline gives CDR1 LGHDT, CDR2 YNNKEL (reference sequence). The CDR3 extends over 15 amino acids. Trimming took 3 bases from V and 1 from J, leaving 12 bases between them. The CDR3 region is CASSHTQGPNTEAFF. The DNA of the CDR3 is TGTGCCAGCAGCCACACACAGGGACCGAACACTGAAGCTTTCTTT. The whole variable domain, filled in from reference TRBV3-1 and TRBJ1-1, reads DTAVSQTPKYLVTQMGNDKSIKCEQNLGHDTMYWYKQDSKKFLKIMFSYNNKELIINETVPNRFSPKSPDKAHLNLHINSLELGDSAVYFCASSHTQGPNTEAFFGQGTRLTVV.